This T cell receptor beta chain was sequenced during a study of T-cell memory formation after mild COVID-19. Whole-study results and caveats: The appearance of some responding clones in pre-infection memory suggested that cross-reactive memory joined. Clones that got smaller from day 15 to 85 had even CD4/CD8, while clones growing later tipped toward CD4+.

In TCRdb, the 5' RACE reads were re-called with MiXCR into one record per CDR3 protein. The sample consists of 280,000 or so distinct CDR3 sequences, roughly 8% of them appearing once. On this clonotype: What it binds is unknown.

Germline CDR1 and CDR2: SGHRS and YFSETQ. V lost 4 bases, J lost 5 bases, and 15 bases lay in between. CDR3 length: 14 amino acids. The receptor was isolated from a young man who had mild COVID-19 (a few samples of this study predate the infection). Cell type and time point are not known. The V call is TRBV5-1, the J call TRBJ1-1; no definite D call. Sequencing was performed on PBMCs or a T cell subset sorted from them (not recorded which). The CDR3 DNA follows: TGCGCCAGCAGCGCGACTCCCGCCGGGACTGAAGCTTTCTTT. Protein: CASSATPAGTEAFF.